The 3 T cell receptor beta chains listed next were all sequenced from one sample in a study of shared clonotypes between healthy human individuals. Profiled with immunoSEQ multiplex PCR; TCRdb holds only in-frame clones, not every one. The sample has 450,000 or so clones; 60% to 80% are singletons. The sample taken for sequencing was PBMCs. The receptor source for this set is a woman aged 40 to 50 in good health. Some clones in this sample may be carry-over from other donors' samples.

In regard to this clone: One junction end does not reproduce the germline sequence, and a read error may be involved. The chain uses TRBV5-1 and TRBJ1-6, with TRBD1 matching over 8 bases. Germline-derived CDR1 and CDR2 are SGHRS and YFSETQ. The CDR3 extends over 13 amino acids. CDR3 loop: CASSLAPGQGGSF. CDR3 DNA sequence: TGCGCCAGCAGCTTGGCCCCCGGACAGGGAGGGAGTTTT.

Note on this clone: This sequence is one base from a far larger clone and is likely a read error. The chain links TRBV7-9 to TRBJ2-7; D uncertain. This CDR3 is 13 amino acids long. Germline CDR1 and CDR2: SEHNR and FQNEAQ (reference sequence). Trimming took off 8 bases at V and 3 bases at J, with 14 bases between the two ends. The CDR3 DNA sequence: TGTGCCAGCTTTAGAAGTCTGAGCTACGAGCAGTACTTC. Encoded protein: CASFRSLSYEQYF.

Only one count was recorded for this clone. V usage is TRBV6-1 and J usage is TRBJ2-7; D tentatively reads TRBD1 or TRBD2 (5 bases each). In germline, CDR1 is MNHNS, CDR2 SASEGT. Trimming took 2 bases from V and 5 from J, leaving 16 bases between them. CDR3 length equals 15 residues. Here the CDR3 DNA reads TGTGCCAGCAGTGAATCGGGGACCAGCTTCCACGAGCAGTACTTC. It yields the protein CASSESGTSFHEQYF.